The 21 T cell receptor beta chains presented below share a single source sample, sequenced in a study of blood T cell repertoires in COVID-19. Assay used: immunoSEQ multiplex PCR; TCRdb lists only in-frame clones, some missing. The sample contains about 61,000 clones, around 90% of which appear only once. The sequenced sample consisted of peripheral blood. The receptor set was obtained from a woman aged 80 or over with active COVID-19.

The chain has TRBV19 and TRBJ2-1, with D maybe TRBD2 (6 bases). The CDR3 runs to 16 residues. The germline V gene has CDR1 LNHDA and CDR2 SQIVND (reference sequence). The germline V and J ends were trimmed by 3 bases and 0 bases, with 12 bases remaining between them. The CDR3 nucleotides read TGTGCCAGTAGTATTCGGGCGGGGAGCTCCTACAATGAGCAGTTCTTC. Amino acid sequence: CASSIRAGSSYNEQFF.

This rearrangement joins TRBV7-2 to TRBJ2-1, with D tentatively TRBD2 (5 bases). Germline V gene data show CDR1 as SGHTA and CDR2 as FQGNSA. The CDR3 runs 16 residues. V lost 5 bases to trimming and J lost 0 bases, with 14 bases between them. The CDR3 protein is CASSPPGFPSYNEQFF. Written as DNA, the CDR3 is TGTGCCAGCAGCCCGCCGGGATTCCCCTCCTACAATGAGCAGTTCTTC.

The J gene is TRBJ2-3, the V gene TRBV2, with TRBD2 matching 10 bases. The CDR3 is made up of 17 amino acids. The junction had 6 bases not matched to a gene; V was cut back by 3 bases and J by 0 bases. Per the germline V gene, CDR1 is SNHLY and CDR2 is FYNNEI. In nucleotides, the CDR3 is TGTGCCAGCAGTGATTCGGCTAGCGGGAGCAGCACAGATACGCAGTATTTT. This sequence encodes CASSDSASGSSTDTQYF.

The CDR3, as DNA: TGTGCCAGCAGCTTGTCCGCCTATTACGAGCAGTACTTC. It encodes CASSLSAYYEQYF. The chain couples TRBV5-5 to TRBJ2-7; D gene ambiguous. The germline CDR1 and CDR2 sequences are SGHKS and YYEKEE (reference sequence). Trimming pared 1 base from V and 4 bases from J, leaving 9 bases between. The length of the CDR3 is 13 residues.

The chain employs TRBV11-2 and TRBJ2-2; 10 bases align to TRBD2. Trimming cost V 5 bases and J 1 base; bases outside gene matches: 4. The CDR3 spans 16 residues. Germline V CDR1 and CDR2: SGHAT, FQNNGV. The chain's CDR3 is CASSLRLAGNTGELFF. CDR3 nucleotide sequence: TGTGCCAGCAGCCTCAGACTAGCGGGGAACACCGGGGAGCTGTTTTTT.

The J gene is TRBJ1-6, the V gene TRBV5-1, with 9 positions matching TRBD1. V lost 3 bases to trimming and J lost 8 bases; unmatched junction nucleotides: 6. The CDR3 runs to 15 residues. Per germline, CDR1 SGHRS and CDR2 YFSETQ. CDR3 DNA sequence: TGCGCCAGCAGCTCCCCGGGGACAGGGCATTCACCCCTCCACTTT. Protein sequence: CASSSPGTGHSPLHF.

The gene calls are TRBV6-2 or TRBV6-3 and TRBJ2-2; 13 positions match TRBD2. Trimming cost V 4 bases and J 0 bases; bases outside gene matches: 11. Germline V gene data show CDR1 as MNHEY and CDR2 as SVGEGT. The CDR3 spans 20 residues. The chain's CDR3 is CASSSARLAGGPSNTGELFF. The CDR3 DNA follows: TGTGCCAGCAGTTCGGCCCGACTAGCGGGGGGACCTTCGAACACCGGGGAGCTGTTTTTT.

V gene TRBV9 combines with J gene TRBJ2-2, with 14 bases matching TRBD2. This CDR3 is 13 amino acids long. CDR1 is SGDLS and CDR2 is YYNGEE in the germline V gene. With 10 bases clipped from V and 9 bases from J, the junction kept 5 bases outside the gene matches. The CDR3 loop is CARRTSGGRELFF. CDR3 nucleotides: TGTGCCCGTCGGACTAGCGGGGGGAGGGAGCTGTTTTTT.

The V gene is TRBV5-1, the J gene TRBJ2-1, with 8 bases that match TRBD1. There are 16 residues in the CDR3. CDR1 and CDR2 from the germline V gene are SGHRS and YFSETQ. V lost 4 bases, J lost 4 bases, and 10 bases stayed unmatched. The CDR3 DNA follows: TGCGCCAGCAGCCAAGAGACAGGGGCTCTTTACAATGAGCAGTTCTTC. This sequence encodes CASSQETGALYNEQFF. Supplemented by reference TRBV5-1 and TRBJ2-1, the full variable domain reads KAGVTQTPRYLIKTRGQQVTLSCSPISGHRSVSWYQQTPGQGLQFLFEYFSETQRNKGNFPGRFSGRQFSNSRSEMNVSTLELGDSALYLCASSQETGALYNEQFFGPGTRLTVL.

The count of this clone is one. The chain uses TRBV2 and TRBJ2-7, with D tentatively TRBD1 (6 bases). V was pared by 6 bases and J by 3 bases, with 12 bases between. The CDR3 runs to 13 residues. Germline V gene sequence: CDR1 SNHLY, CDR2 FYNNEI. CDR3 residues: CASSANRVYEQYF. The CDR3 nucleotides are TGTGCCAGCAGCGCCAACAGGGTCTACGAGCAGTACTTC.

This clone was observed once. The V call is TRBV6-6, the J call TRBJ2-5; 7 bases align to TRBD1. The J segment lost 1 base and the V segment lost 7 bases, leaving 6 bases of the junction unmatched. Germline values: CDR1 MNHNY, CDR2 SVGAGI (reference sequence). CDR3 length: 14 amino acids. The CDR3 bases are TGTGCCAGCAATAGGGACAGCCTCCAAGAGACCCAGTACTTC. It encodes CASNRDSLQETQYF.

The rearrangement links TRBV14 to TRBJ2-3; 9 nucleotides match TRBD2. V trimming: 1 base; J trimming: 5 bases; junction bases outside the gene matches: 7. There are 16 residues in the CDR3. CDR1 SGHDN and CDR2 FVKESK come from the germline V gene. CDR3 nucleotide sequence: TGTGCCAGCAGCCAAGGTCGCGGGGGGGCGAGAGATACGCAGTATTTT. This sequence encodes CASSQGRGGARDTQYF.

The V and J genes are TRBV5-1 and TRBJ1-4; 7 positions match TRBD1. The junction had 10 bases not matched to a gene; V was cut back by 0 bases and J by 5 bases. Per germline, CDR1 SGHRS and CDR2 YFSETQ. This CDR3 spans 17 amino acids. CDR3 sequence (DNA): TGCGCCAGCAGCTTGGCCCCCACAGGGGCGGGGAATGAAAAACTGTTTTTT. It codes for CASSLAPTGAGNEKLFF.

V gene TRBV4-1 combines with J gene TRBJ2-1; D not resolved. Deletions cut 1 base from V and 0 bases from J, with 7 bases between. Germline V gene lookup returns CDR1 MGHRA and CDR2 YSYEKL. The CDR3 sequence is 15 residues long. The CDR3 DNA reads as TGCGCCAGCAGCCAAGCTAGGAGCTCCTACAATGAGCAGTTCTTC. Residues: CASSQARSSYNEQFF.

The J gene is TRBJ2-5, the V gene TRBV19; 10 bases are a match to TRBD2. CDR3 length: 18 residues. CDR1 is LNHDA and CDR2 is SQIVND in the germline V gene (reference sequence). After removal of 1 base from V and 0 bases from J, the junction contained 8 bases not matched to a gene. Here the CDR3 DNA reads TGTGCCAGTAGTATAGGGGCTAGCGGGGGCCCGTACCAAGAGACCCAGTACTTC. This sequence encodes CASSIGASGGPYQETQYF.

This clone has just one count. CDR3 protein: CASSDGQGGYEQYF. DNA of the CDR3: TGTGCCAGCAGTGACGGTCAGGGGGGCTACGAGCAGTACTTC. The chain couples TRBV2 to TRBJ2-7; a weak D match, TRBD1 (7 bases). In germline, CDR1 is SNHLY, CDR2 FYNNEI. CDR3 length: 14 residues. Trimming stripped 3 bases from V and 3 bases from J, with 12 bases between. Full variable domain (missing parts from reference TRBV2 and TRBJ2-7): EPEVTQTPSHQVTQMGQEVILRCVPISNHLYFYWYRQILGQKVEFLVSFYNNEISEKSEIFDDQFSVERPDGSNFTLKIRSTKLEDSAMYFCASSDGQGGYEQYFGPGTRLTVT.

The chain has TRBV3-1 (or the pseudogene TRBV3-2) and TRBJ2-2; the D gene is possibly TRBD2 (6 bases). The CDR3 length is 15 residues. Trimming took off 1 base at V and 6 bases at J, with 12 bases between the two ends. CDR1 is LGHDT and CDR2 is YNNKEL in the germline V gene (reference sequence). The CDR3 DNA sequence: TGTGCCAGCAGCCAAGGGGGGGTATACGCCGGGGAGCTGTTTTTT. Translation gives CASSQGGVYAGELFF.

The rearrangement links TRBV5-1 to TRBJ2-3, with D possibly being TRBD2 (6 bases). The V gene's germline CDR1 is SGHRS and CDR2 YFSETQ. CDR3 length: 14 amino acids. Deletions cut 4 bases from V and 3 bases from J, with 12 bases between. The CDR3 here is CASSIGLQTDTQYF. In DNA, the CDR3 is TGCGCCAGCAGCATAGGACTACAAACAGATACGCAGTATTTT.

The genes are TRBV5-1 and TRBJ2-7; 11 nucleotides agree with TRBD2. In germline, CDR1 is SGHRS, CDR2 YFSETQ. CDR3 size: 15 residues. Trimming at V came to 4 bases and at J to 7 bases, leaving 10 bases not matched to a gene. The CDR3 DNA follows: TGCGCCAGCAGCAACACTAGCGGGGGTGTAAGGGAGCAGTACTTC. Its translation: CASSNTSGGVREQYF.

CDR3 residues: CASSETGQGADGYTF. In nucleotides, the CDR3 is TGTGCCAGCAGTGAAACGGGACAGGGGGCGGATGGCTACACCTTC. The gene calls are TRBV2 and TRBJ1-2; 12 bases agree with TRBD1. This CDR3 has 15 amino acids. Germline V gene sequence: CDR1 SNHLY, CDR2 FYNNEI. V lost 2 bases, J lost 6 bases, and 4 bases stayed unmatched.

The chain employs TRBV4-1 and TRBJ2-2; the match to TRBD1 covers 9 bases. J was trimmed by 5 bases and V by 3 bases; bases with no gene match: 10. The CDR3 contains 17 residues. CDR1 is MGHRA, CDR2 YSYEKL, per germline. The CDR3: CASSQGQGRGWTGELFF. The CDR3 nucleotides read TGCGCCAGCAGCCAGGGACAGGGACGAGGGTGGACCGGGGAGCTGTTTTTT.